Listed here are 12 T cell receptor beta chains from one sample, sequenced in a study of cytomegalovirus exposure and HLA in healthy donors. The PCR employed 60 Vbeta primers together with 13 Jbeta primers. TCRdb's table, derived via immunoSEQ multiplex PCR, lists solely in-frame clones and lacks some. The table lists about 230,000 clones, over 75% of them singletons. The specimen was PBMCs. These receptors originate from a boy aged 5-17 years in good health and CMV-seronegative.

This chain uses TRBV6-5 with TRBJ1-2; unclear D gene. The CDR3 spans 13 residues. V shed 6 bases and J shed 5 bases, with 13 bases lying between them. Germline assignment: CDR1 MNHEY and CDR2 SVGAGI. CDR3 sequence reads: CASRSNLVYGYTF. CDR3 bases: TGTGCCAGCAGGTCGAACTTGGTTTATGGCTACACCTTC.

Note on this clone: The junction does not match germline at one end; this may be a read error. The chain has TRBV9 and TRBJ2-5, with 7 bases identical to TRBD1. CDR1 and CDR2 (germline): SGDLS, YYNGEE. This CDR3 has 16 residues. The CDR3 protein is CASSVSTKGARETRYF. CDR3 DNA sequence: TGTGCCAGCAGCGTGAGTACGAAGGGGGCGAGGGAGACCCGGTACTTC.

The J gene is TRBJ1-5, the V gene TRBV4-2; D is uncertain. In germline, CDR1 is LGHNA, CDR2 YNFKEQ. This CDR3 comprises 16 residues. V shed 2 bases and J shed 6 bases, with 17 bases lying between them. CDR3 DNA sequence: TGTGCCAGCAGCCAACCTGACCGCTTAGAGGGTCAGCCCCAGCATTTT. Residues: CASSQPDRLEGQPQHF.

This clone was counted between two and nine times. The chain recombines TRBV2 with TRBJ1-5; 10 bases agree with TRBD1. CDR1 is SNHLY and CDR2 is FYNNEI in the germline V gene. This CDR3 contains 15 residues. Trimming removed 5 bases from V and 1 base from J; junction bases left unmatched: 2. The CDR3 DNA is TGTGCCAGCAGTCGGACAGGGGGGAGCAATCAGCCCCAGCATTTT. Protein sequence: CASSRTGGSNQPQHF.

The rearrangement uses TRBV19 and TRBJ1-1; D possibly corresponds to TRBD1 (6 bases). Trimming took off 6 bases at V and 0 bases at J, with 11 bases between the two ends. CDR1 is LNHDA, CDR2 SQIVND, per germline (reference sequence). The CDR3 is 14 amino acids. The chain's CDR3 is CASRSDRLNTEAFF. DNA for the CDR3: TGTGCCAGTAGATCCGACAGGTTGAACACTGAAGCTTTCTTT.

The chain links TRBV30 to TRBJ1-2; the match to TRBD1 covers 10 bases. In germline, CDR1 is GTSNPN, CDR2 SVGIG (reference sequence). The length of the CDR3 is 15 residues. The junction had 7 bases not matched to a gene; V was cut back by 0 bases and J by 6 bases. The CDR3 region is CAWSVGTGVLNGYTF. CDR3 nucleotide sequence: TGTGCCTGGAGTGTAGGGACAGGGGTTTTGAATGGCTACACCTTC.

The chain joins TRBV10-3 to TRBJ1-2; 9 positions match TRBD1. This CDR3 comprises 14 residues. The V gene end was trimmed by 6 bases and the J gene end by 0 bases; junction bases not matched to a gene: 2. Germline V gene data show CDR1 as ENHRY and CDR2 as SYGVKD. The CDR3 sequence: CAIRDRGANYGYTF. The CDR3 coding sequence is TGTGCCATCAGGGACAGGGGAGCTAACTATGGCTACACCTTC.

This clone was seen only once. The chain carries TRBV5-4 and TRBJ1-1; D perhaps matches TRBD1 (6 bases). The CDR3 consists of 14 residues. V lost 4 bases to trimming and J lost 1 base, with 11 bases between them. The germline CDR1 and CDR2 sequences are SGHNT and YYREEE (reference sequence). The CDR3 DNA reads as TGTGCCAGCAGCCCGGGACAAAGGAACACTGAAGCTTTCTTT. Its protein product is CASSPGQRNTEAFF.

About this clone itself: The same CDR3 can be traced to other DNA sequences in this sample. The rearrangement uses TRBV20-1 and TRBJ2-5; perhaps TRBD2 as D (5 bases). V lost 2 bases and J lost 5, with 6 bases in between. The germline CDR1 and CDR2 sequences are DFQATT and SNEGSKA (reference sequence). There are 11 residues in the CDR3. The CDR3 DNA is TGCAGTGCTAGACGAGGGGAGACCCAGTACTTC. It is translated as CSARRGETQYF.

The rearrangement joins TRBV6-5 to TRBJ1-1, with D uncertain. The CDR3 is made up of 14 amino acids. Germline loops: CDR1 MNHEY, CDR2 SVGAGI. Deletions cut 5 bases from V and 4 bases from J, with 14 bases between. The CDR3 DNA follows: TGTGCCAGCAGTCCCGGTACCGTAGTCACTGAAGCTTTCTTT. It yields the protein CASSPGTVVTEAFF.

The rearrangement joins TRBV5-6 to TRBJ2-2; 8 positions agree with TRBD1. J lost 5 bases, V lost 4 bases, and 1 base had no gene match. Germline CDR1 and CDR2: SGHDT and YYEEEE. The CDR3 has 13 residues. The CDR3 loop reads CASSRDRTGELFF. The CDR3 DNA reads TGTGCCAGCAGCCGGGACAGGACCGGGGAGCTGTTTTTT. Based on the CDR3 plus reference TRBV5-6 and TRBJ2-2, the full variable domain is DAGVTQSPTHLIKTRGQQVTLRCSPKSGHDTVSWYQQALGQGPQFIFQYYEEEERQRGNFPDRFSGHQFPNYSSELNVNALLLGDSALYLCASSRDRTGELFFGEGSRLTVL.

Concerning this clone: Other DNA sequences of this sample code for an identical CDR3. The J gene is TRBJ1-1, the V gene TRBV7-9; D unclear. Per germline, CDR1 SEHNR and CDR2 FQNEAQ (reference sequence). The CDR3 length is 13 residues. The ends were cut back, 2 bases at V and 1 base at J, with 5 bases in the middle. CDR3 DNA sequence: TGTGCCAGCAGCTTAACCGGGAACACTGAAGCTTTCTTT. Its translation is CASSLTGNTEAFF.